This TCR beta chain was identified in a study of blood T cell repertoires in COVID-19. Looking at the study overall: From T cells, B-cell-depleted T cells, or PBMCs came the material, which was cDNA or gDNA.

Germline CDR1 SGHNT, CDR2 YENEEA. V was trimmed by 4 bases and J by 12 bases, leaving 10 bases between them. The length of the CDR3 is 11 residues. Per the original data handling: Amplified reference gene primers provided the basis for estimating nucleated cell counts. The data were produced by immunoSEQ multiplex PCR, yet TCRdb's version contains in-frame clones alone and is incomplete. V, J and clone size reflect that table, while D and trimming were determined from the DNA. The sample has 65,000 to 95,000 clones, 89% seen once. This chain connects TRBV11-3 to TRBJ2-1; D is unclear. The specimen was peripheral blood. The sequence was obtained from a man in his 70s with active or convalescent COVID-19. The CDR3, as DNA: TGTGCCAGCAGCTCCGACTTCGTGCAGTTCTTC. Protein sequence: CASSSDFVQFF.